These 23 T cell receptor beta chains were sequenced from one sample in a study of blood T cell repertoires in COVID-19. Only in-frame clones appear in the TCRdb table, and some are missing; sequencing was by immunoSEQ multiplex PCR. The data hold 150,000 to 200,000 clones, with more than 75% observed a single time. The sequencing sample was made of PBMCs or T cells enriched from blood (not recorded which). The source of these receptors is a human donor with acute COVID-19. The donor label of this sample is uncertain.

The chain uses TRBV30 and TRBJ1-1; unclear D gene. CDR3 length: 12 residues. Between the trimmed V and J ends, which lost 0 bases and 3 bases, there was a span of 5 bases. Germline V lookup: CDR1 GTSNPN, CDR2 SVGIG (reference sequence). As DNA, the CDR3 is TGTGCCTGGAGTGTACAGTACACTGAAGCTTTCTTT. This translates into CAWSVQYTEAFF.

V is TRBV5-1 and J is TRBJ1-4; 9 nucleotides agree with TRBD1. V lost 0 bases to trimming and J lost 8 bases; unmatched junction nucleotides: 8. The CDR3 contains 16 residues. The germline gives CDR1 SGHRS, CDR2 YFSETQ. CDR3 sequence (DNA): TGCGCCAGCAGCTTGGAGGGGGGACAGGGTTTCGAAAAACTGTTTTTT. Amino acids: CASSLEGGQGFEKLFF.

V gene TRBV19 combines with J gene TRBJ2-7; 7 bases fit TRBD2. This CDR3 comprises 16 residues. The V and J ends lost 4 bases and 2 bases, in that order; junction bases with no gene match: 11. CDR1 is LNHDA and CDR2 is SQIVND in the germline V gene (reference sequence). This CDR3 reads CASSKTQRGLPYEQYF. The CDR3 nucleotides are TGTGCCAGTAGTAAGACCCAGCGGGGCCTCCCCTACGAGCAGTACTTC.

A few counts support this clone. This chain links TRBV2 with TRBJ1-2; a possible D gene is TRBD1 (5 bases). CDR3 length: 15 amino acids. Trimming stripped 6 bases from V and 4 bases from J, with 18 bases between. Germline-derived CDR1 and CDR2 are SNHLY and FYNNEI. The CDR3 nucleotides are TGTGCCAGCAGGACCCCAGGGAAGAATAGCTATGGCTACACCTTC. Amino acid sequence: CASRTPGKNSYGYTF.

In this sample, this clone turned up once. CDR3 loop: CASSQENQNNQPQHF. CDR3 nucleotide sequence: TGCGCCAGCAGCCAAGAGAATCAGAACAATCAGCCCCAGCATTTT. J is TRBJ1-5 and V is TRBV4-3; D call uncertain. Germline V gene lookup returns CDR1 LGHNA and CDR2 YSLEER. The CDR3 has 15 amino acids. Deletions cut 0 bases from V and 3 bases from J, with 9 bases between.

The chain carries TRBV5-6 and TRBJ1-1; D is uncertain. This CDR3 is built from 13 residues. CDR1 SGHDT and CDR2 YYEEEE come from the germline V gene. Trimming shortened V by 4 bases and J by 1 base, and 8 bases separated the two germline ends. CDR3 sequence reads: CASSPTENTEAFF. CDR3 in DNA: TGTGCCAGCAGCCCTACAGAGAACACTGAAGCTTTCTTT.

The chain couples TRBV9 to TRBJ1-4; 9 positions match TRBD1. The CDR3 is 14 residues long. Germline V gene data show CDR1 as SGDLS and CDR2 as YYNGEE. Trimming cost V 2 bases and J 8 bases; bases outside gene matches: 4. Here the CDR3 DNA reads TGTGCCAGCAGCGTGGACAGGGGAGGGGAAAAACTGTTTTTT. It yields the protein CASSVDRGGEKLFF.

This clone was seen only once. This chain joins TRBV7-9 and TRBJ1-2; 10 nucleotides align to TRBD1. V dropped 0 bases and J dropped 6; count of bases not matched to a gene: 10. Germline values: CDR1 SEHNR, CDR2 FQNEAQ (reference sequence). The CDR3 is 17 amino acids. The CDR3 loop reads CASSLAFKRTGGNGYTF. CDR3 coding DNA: TGTGCCAGCAGCTTAGCGTTTAAACGGACAGGGGGGAATGGCTACACCTTC.

The CDR3 reads CASSNLGTGDPEAFF. For the CDR3, the DNA is TGTGCCAGCAGTAACCTTGGGACAGGGGATCCTGAAGCTTTCTTT. The J gene is TRBJ1-1, the V gene TRBV6-6, with 10 bases fitting TRBD1. Germline loops: CDR1 MNHNY, CDR2 SVGAGI (reference sequence). The CDR3 consists of 15 residues. The V gene end was trimmed by 5 bases and the J gene end by 6 bases; junction bases not matched to a gene: 9.

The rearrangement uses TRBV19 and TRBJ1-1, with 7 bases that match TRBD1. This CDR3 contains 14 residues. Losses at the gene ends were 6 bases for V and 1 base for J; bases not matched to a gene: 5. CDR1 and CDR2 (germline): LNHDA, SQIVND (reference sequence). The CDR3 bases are TGTGCCAGTAGCCTAGGGGGCGCGAACACTGAAGCTTTCTTT. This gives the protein CASSLGGANTEAFF.

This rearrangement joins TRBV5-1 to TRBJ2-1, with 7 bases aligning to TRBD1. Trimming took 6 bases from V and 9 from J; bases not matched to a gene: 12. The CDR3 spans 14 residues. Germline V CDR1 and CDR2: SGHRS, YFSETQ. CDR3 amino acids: CASKVSRGLGEQFF. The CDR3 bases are TGCGCCAGCAAGGTTAGCAGGGGGTTAGGTGAGCAGTTCTTC.

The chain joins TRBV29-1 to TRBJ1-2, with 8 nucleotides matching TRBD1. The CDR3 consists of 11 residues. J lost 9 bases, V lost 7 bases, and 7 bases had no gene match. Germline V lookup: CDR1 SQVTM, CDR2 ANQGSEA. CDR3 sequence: CSERTGRSYTF. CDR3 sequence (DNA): TGCAGCGAACGGACAGGGAGGAGCTACACCTTC.

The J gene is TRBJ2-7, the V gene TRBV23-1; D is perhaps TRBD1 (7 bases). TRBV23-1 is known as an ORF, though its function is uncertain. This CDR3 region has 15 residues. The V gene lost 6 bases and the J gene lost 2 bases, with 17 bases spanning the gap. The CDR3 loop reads CASRLPEGQPYEQYF. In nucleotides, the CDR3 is TGCGCCAGCAGGCTCCCGGAGGGACAGCCCTACGAGCAGTACTTC.

CDR3 coding DNA: TGTGCCACCAGTGATTCAGGGGGCATCTACAATGAGCAGTTCTTC. This gives the protein CATSDSGGIYNEQFF. The rearrangement uses TRBV24-1 and TRBJ2-1; TRBD1 matches 8 bases. This CDR3 is built from 15 residues. The junction had 2 bases not matched to a gene; V was cut back by 2 bases and J by 3 bases. Germline V gene sequence: CDR1 KGHDR, CDR2 SFDVKD.

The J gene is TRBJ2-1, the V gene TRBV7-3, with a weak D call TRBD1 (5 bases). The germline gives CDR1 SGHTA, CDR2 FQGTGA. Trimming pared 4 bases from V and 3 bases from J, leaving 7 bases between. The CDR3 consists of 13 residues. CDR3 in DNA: TGTGCCAGCAGCTCGCAGGGCTACAATGAGCAGTTCTTC. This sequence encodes CASSSQGYNEQFF.

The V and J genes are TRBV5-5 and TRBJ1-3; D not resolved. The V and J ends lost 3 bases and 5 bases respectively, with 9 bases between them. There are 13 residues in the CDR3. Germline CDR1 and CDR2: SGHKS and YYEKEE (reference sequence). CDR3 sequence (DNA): TGTGCCAGCAGCTCGCCTCTAAGAAACACCATATATTTT. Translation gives CASSSPLRNTIYF. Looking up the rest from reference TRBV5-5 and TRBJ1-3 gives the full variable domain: DAGVTQSPTHLIKTRGQQVTLRCSPISGHKSVSWYQQVLGQGPQFIFQYYEKEERGRGNFPDRFSARQFPNYSSELNVNALLLGDSALYLCASSSPLRNTIYFGEGSWLTVV.

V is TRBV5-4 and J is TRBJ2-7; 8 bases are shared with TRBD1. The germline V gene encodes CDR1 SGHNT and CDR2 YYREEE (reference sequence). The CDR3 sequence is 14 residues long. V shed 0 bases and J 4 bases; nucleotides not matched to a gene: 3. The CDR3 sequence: CASSLVGQGYEQYF. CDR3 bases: TGTGCCAGCAGCTTGGTTGGACAGGGTTACGAGCAGTACTTC.

DNA for the CDR3: TGTGCCAGCTCACCACCTAGTCAAGCGAAAGGGGCCCAGTACTTC. This codes for CASSPPSQAKGAQYF. V and J are TRBV18 and TRBJ2-5, with D maybe TRBD1 (5 bases). The V end lost 0 bases, the J end lost 9 bases, and 17 bases lay between the germline ends. Germline V gives CDR1 KGHSH, CDR2 LQKENI. This CDR3 contains 15 residues.

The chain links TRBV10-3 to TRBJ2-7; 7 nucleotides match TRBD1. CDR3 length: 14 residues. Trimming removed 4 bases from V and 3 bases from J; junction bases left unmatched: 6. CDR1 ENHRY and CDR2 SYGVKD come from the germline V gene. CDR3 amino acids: CAISGSHRGYEQYF. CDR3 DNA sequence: TGTGCCATCAGTGGATCCCACAGGGGCTACGAGCAGTACTTC.

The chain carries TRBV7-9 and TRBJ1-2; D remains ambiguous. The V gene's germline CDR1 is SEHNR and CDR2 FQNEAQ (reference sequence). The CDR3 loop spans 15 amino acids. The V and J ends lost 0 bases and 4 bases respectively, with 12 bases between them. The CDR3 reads CASSLANRATYGYTF. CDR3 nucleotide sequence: TGTGCCAGCAGCTTAGCGAACAGAGCCACCTATGGCTACACCTTC.

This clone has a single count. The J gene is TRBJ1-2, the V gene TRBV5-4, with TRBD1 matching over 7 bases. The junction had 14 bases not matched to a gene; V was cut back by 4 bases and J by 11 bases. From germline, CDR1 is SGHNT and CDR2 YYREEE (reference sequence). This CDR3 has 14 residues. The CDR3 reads CASSRDGTAFHYTF. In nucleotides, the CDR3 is TGTGCCAGCAGCCGGGACGGGACAGCATTTCATTACACCTTC.

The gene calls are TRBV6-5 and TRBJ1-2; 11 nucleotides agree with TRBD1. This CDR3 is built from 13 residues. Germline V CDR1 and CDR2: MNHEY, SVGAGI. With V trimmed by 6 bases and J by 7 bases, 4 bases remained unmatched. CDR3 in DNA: TGTGCCAGCAGCCCCGGGACAGGGGGTGGCTACACCTTC. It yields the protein CASSPGTGGGYTF.

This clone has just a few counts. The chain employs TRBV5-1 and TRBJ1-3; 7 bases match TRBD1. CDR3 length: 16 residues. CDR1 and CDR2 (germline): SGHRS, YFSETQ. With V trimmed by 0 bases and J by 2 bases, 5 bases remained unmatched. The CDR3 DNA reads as TGCGCCAGCAGCTTGGGGCCAGGGGGGACTGGAAACACCATATATTTT. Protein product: CASSLGPGGTGNTIYF.